This T cell receptor (beta chain) was found in a study of T cell responses to AZD1222 COVID-19 vaccine. Whole-study results and caveats: Sampling that yielded the repertoires occurred only after the peak T cell response. Donors skewed white British and female; clonal diversity was possibly underestimated. Increases in Spike-specific TCR breadth and depth were seen after two AZD1222 doses. It was only a handful of AZD1222 recipients who were seropositive at baseline.

TCRdb's table, derived via immunoSEQ multiplex PCR, lists solely in-frame clones and lacks some. The data show around 140,000 clones, with roughly 87% seen just once and 4.5% to 6.5% held by the top ten. A remark on this clone: What it binds is not known.

Trimming removed 5 bases at V and 4 bases at J, with 15 bases between. This CDR3 has 16 residues. The germline V gene has CDR1 LNHDA and CDR2 SQIVND (reference sequence). This receptor was taken from an adult in good health. The V and J genes are TRBV19 and TRBJ2-6; possibly TRBD1 for D (5 bases). The material sequenced was peripheral blood, taken on day 0 of AZD1222 vaccination. The CDR3 spells CASSAPGARGANVLTF. CDR3 in DNA: TGTGCCAGTAGTGCCCCTGGGGCGCGAGGGGCCAACGTCCTGACTTTC.